This T cell receptor (beta chain) is drawn from a study of monozygotic twins with cystic fibrosis. Data came from immunoSEQ multiplex PCR; TCRdb stores just in-frame clones and leaves some out. The sample lists 9,500 to 14,000 clones, around 97% occurring once. Trimming removed 2 bases at V and 7 bases at J, with 12 bases between. Germline lookup yields CDR1 SGHRS and CDR2 YFSETQ. CDR3 size: 14 residues. Sequenced: blood. The rearrangement joins TRBV5-1 to TRBJ1-4; the D gene is possibly TRBD1 (5 bases). The source of this sequence is a boy between 10 and 17 years old with cystic fibrosis. CDR3 amino acids: CASSFERGGEKLFF. In nucleotides, the CDR3 is TGCGCCAGCAGCTTCGAGAGGGGTGGTGAAAAACTGTTTTTT.